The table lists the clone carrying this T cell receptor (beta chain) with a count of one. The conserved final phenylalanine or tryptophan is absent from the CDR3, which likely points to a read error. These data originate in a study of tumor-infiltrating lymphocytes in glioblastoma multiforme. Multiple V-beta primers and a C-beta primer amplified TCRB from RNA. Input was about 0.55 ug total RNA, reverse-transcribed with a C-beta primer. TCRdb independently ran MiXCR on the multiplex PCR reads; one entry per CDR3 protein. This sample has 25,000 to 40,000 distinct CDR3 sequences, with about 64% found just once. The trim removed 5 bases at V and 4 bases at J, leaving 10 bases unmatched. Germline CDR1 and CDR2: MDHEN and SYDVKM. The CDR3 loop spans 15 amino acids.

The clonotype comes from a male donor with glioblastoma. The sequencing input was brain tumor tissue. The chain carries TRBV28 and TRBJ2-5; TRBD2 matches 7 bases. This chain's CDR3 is CASSAPWTGGETQYY. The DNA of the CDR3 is TGTGCCAGCAGTGCGCCATGGACGGGGGGAGAGACCCAGTACTAC.